This T cell receptor (beta chain) stems from a study of cytomegalovirus exposure and HLA in healthy donors. Findings and limits, study-wide: Most CMV-associated TCR beta chains appeared HLA-restricted in a later analysis.

The PCR made use of 60 Vbeta and 13 Jbeta primers. Clones were sequenced by immunoSEQ multiplex PCR, and TCRdb holds only the in-frame ones, with some missing. This sample has 100,000 to 150,000 clones; around 80% occur once, and the top ten carry under 15%. Notes on this clone: Its matching antigen is unknown.

Per the germline V gene, CDR1 is LNHDA and CDR2 is SQIVND (reference sequence). The CDR3 totals 18 residues. V gave up 7 bases and J gave up 5 bases; unmatched junction bases: 14. The clonotype originates from a woman aged 60-75 years in good health and CMV-seropositive. This sequence joins TRBV19 and TRBJ2-2; 12 bases are shared with TRBD2. What was sequenced was PBMCs. CDR3: CASTTSSGRALGTGELFF. DNA for the CDR3: TGTGCCAGTACTACATCTAGCGGGAGGGCCTTGGGGACCGGGGAGCTGTTTTTT.